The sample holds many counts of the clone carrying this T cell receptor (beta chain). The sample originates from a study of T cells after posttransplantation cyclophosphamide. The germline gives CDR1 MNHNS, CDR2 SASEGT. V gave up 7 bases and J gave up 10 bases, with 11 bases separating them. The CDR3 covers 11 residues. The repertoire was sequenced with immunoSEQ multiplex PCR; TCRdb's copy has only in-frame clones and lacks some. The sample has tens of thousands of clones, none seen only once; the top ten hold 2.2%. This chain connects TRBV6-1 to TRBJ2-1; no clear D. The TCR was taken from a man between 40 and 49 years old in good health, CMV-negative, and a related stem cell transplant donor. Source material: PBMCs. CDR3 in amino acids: CASNSAWEQFF. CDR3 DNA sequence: TGTGCCAGCAACTCTGCGTGGGAGCAGTTCTTC.